The 26 T cell receptor beta chains presented below share a single source sample, sequenced in a study of shared clonotypes between healthy human individuals. Profiled with immunoSEQ multiplex PCR; TCRdb holds only in-frame clones, not every one. The profile covers about 2.4 million clones, with under 95% appearing a single time and 0.35% to 0.45% taken by the ten largest. Sample: naive CD4+ T cells from PBMCs. Subset defined: CD45RA+ positively selected. Receptor source: a man between 18 and 29 years old in good health. Some clones in this sample may be carry-over from other donors' samples.

Of note for this clone: This same CDR3 is encoded by further DNA sequences in the sample. The chain is built from TRBV2 and TRBJ2-3; 7 bases agree with TRBD1. V gave up 8 bases and J gave up 6 bases; unmatched junction bases: 5. Germline values: CDR1 SNHLY, CDR2 FYNNEI. There are 12 residues in the CDR3. DNA for the CDR3: TGTGCCAGCTCTGACAGGGCCGATACGCAGTATTTT. This sequence encodes CASSDRADTQYF.

The rearrangement links TRBV5-6 to TRBJ2-7; TRBD1 aligns across 7 bases. Per the germline V gene, CDR1 is SGHDT and CDR2 is YYEEEE. Trimming removed 4 bases from V and 0 bases from J; junction bases left unmatched: 7. CDR3 length: 15 amino acids. CDR3 DNA sequence: TGTGCCAGCAGCCTGTACAGGGGCAGCTCCTACGAGCAGTACTTC. Translation: CASSLYRGSSYEQYF.

The chain combines TRBV6-1 with TRBJ2-7; no clear D. Germline-derived CDR1 and CDR2 are MNHNS and SASEGT. V was trimmed by 3 bases and J by 3 bases, leaving 9 bases between them. The CDR3 runs 13 residues. Here the CDR3 reads CASSDWFLYEQYF. The CDR3 DNA follows: TGTGCCAGCAGTGATTGGTTCCTCTACGAGCAGTACTTC.

The chain employs TRBV4-2 and TRBJ2-1, with 11 positions matching TRBD2. The CDR3 consists of 17 residues. Germline V lookup: CDR1 LGHNA, CDR2 YNFKEQ. V gave up 2 bases and J gave up 8 bases; unmatched junction bases: 11. CDR3 loop: CASSQSIAGGPDDEQFF. The DNA for the CDR3 is TGTGCCAGCAGCCAATCGATAGCGGGAGGGCCTGACGATGAGCAGTTCTTC.

The gene calls are TRBV27 and TRBJ1-4; D unresolved. Germline V CDR1 and CDR2: MNHEY, SMNVEV (reference sequence). V was clipped by 5 bases and J by 0 bases, with 10 bases between them. This CDR3 has 15 residues. The CDR3 protein is CASSDASATNEKLFF. DNA of the CDR3: TGTGCCAGCAGTGATGCCTCGGCAACTAATGAAAAACTGTTTTTT.

CDR3: CASRNAGGTRNEQFF. DNA of the CDR3: TGTGCCAGCAGGAATGCGGGCGGGACTAGGAATGAGCAGTTCTTC. J is TRBJ2-1 and V is TRBV7-9; 8 bases agree with TRBD2. Germline CDR1 and CDR2: SEHNR and FQNEAQ (reference sequence). The CDR3 consists of 15 residues. The V gene end was trimmed by 6 bases and the J gene end by 7 bases; junction bases not matched to a gene: 11.

The chain has TRBV18 and TRBJ2-1; 11 bases fit TRBD2. The CDR3 has 16 amino acids. With V trimmed by 2 bases and J by 6 bases, 6 bases remained unmatched. Germline CDR1 and CDR2: KGHSH and LQKENI. CDR3 in DNA: TGTGCCAGCTCACCAGCACCGGGACTAGCGGCCAATGAGCAGTTCTTC. Protein sequence: CASSPAPGLAANEQFF.

J is TRBJ2-7 and V is TRBV5-4, with TRBD1 identical over 9 bases. Germline values: CDR1 SGHNT, CDR2 YYREEE (reference sequence). This CDR3 spans 14 amino acids. Trimming at V came to 3 bases and at J to 3 bases, leaving 4 bases not matched to a gene. The chain's CDR3 is CASSWGTGRYEQYF. The CDR3 nucleotides read TGTGCCAGCAGCTGGGGGACAGGGCGCTACGAGCAGTACTTC. The full variable domain, its missing parts supplied by reference TRBV5-4 and TRBJ2-7, is ETGVTQSPTHLIKTRGQQVTLRCSSQSGHNTVSWYQQALGQGPQFIFQYYREEENGRGNFPPRFSGLQFPNYSSELNVNALELDDSALYLCASSWGTGRYEQYFGPGTRLTVT.

The chain recombines TRBV7-2 with TRBJ1-5; D unresolved. With 5 bases removed from V and 1 base from J, the gap between germline ends came to 3 bases. CDR3 length equals 12 residues. The V gene's germline CDR1 is SGHTA and CDR2 FQGNSA. CDR3 in amino acids: CASSISNQPQHF. The CDR3 DNA reads TGTGCCAGCAGCATAAGCAATCAGCCCCAGCATTTT.

This clone occurred once. The chain is built from TRBV7-9 and TRBJ2-1; D uncertain. The CDR3 is made up of 13 amino acids. Trimming removed 1 base at V and 7 bases at J, with 8 bases between. Looked up from germline, CDR1 is SEHNR and CDR2 is FQNEAQ (reference sequence). CDR3 loop: CASSLVEENEQFF. For the CDR3, the DNA is TGTGCCAGCAGCTTAGTTGAGGAAAATGAGCAGTTCTTC. Filled out from reference TRBV7-9 and TRBJ2-1, the complete variable domain reads DTGVSQNPRHKITKRGQNVTFRCDPISEHNRLYWYRQTLGQGPEFLTYFQNEAQLEKSRLLSDRFSAERPKGSFSTLEIQRTEQGDSAMYLCASSLVEENEQFFGPGTRLTVL.

The gene calls are TRBV30 and TRBJ2-7, with TRBD1 as a possible D gene (6 bases). V was clipped by 2 bases and J by 4 bases, with 18 bases between them. CDR1 and CDR2 from the germline V gene are GTSNPN and SVGIG (reference sequence). This CDR3 is 15 amino acids long. This CDR3 is CAWSLPITGLYEQYF. CDR3 in DNA: TGTGCCTGGAGTCTACCAATAACAGGGTTGTACGAGCAGTACTTC.

The rearrangement uses TRBV28 and TRBJ1-5; D gene uncertain. Germline-derived CDR1 and CDR2 are MDHEN and SYDVKM. Deletions cut 7 bases from V and 7 bases from J, with 11 bases between. CDR3 length: 12 amino acids. DNA for the CDR3: TGTGCCAGCACAAGACTGGCCCAGCCCCAGCATTTT. Translating it yields CASTRLAQPQHF.

DNA of the CDR3: TGCAGCGTCCTCGGGAGCCGCACAGATACGCAGTATTTT. Amino acid sequence: CSVLGSRTDTQYF. The chain joins TRBV29-1 to TRBJ2-3, with a possible D match to TRBD2 (6 bases). This CDR3 is 13 amino acids long. The V gene's germline CDR1 is SQVTM and CDR2 ANQGSEA. With 6 bases removed from V and 1 base from J, the gap between germline ends came to 11 bases.

The gene calls are TRBV5-4 and TRBJ2-1; the match to TRBD2 covers 10 bases. V lost 4 bases and J lost 3; bases outside the gene matches: 7. The germline CDR1 and CDR2 sequences are SGHNT and YYREEE (reference sequence). The CDR3 totals 16 residues. Here the CDR3 DNA reads TGTGCCAGCAGCCTCGCTAGCGGGAGCCTCTACAATGAGCAGTTCTTC. It encodes CASSLASGSLYNEQFF.

This clone was recorded a few times. The sample has other DNA sequences that encode this CDR3 too. The V and J genes are TRBV28 and TRBJ1-1; no reliable D call. V was pared by 5 bases and J by 6 bases, with 7 bases between. The CDR3 extends over 11 amino acids. Germline-derived CDR1 and CDR2 are MDHEN and SYDVKM. CDR3 protein: CASSPGAEAFF. The CDR3, as DNA: TGTGCCAGCAGTCCCGGGGCTGAAGCTTTCTTT.

The J gene is TRBJ1-4, the V gene TRBV5-1; D is perhaps TRBD1 (5 bases). Trimming removed 4 bases from V and 7 bases from J, with 23 bases in between. From germline, CDR1 is SGHRS and CDR2 YFSETQ. The CDR3 sequence is 17 residues long. The chain's CDR3 is CASSLQPMTDPGEKLFF. CDR3 coding DNA: TGCGCCAGCAGCCTACAACCCATGACAGACCCGGGTGAAAAACTGTTTTTT.

The chain has TRBV5-1 and TRBJ2-2; 9 bases line up with TRBD2. This CDR3 region has 15 residues. V gave up 0 bases and J gave up 6 bases; unmatched junction bases: 3. CDR1 and CDR2 (germline): SGHRS, YFSETQ. The CDR3 protein is CASSLGTSEAGELFF. In DNA form, the CDR3 reads TGCGCCAGCAGCTTGGGGACTAGCGAGGCCGGGGAGCTGTTTTTT.

The genes are TRBV6-5 and TRBJ1-5; D is ambiguous. The germline V gene has CDR1 MNHEY and CDR2 SVGAGI. V was shortened by 6 bases and J by 2 bases, with 14 bases between the two germline ends. The CDR3 has 15 residues. The CDR3 sequence: CASSRTGIGNQPQHF. The CDR3 DNA is TGTGCCAGCAGCCGGACGGGGATAGGCAATCAGCCCCAGCATTTT.

The V gene is TRBV5-1, the J gene TRBJ2-7; TRBD1 agrees at 7 bases. The CDR3 extends over 13 amino acids. Unmatched junction bases numbered 5, after V lost 4 bases and J lost 4 bases. Germline lookup yields CDR1 SGHRS and CDR2 YFSETQ. CDR3 DNA sequence: TGCGCCAGCAGCAAGGACAGGTCTTACGAGCAGTACTTC. Protein product: CASSKDRSYEQYF. Using reference TRBV5-1 and TRBJ2-7 for the parts outside the CDR3, the full variable domain is KAGVTQTPRYLIKTRGQQVTLSCSPISGHRSVSWYQQTPGQGLQFLFEYFSETQRNKGNFPGRFSGRQFSNSRSEMNVSTLELGDSALYLCASSKDRSYEQYFGPGTRLTVT.

In regard to this clone: Additional DNA sequences in this sample encode the identical CDR3. This chain joins TRBV11-3 and TRBJ2-3, with D possibly matching TRBD2 (6 bases). Germline CDR1 SGHNT, CDR2 YENEEA. This CDR3 is 14 amino acids long. V gave up 5 bases and J gave up 0 bases, with 9 bases separating them. The chain's CDR3 is CASSLSGSTDTQYF. The CDR3 coding sequence is TGTGCCAGCAGCCTTAGCGGTAGCACAGATACGCAGTATTTT.

V gene TRBV4-1 combines with J gene TRBJ2-1; tentatively, D is TRBD1 or TRBD2 (7 bases each). Trimming pared 2 bases from V and 10 bases from J, leaving 15 bases between. Germline-derived CDR1 and CDR2 are MGHRA and YSYEKL. The CDR3 is made up of 14 amino acids. In nucleotides, the CDR3 is TGCGCCAGCAGCCAACAGGGGGGGGTAAAAGAGCAGTTCTTC. This gives the protein CASSQQGGVKEQFF.

With respect to this clone: At the DNA level, this CDR3 is encoded by other sequences in the same sample as well. The V call is TRBV14, the J call TRBJ2-3; D is unclear. The CDR3 has 13 residues. Trimming pared 1 base from V and 6 bases from J, leaving 8 bases between. Germline V gene data show CDR1 as SGHDN and CDR2 as FVKESK. The CDR3 bases are TGTGCCAGCAGCCAAGGGCGGCCGGATACGCAGTATTTT. Amino acids: CASSQGRPDTQYF. Filled out from reference TRBV14 and TRBJ2-3, the complete variable domain reads EAGVTQFPSHSVIEKGQTVTLRCDPISGHDNLYWYRRVMGKEIKFLLHFVKESKQDESGMPNNRFLAERTGGTYSTLKVQPAELEDSGVYFCASSQGRPDTQYFGPGTRLTVL.

The chain has TRBV28 and TRBJ2-3; 8 bases map to TRBD2. The CDR3 loop spans 18 amino acids. In germline, CDR1 is MDHEN, CDR2 SYDVKM. J was trimmed by 2 bases and V by 4 bases; bases with no gene match: 14. The DNA of the CDR3 is TGTGCCAGCAGTTCAACCTCTAGCGGGCCTGACTACACAGATACGCAGTATTTT. It translates to CASSSTSSGPDYTDTQYF.

This clone was seen just once. The gene calls are TRBV19 and TRBJ1-2; D not resolved. The CDR3 has 14 residues. The V and J ends lost 1 base and 2 bases respectively, with 8 bases between them. The germline V gene has CDR1 LNHDA and CDR2 SQIVND (reference sequence). The CDR3 reads CASSIGPQNYGYTF. As DNA, the CDR3 is TGTGCCAGTAGTATAGGCCCACAGAACTATGGCTACACCTTC.

The chain recombines TRBV7-2 with TRBJ2-7; D call uncertain. In germline, CDR1 is SGHTA, CDR2 FQGNSA. V was trimmed by 0 bases and J by 5 bases, leaving 20 bases between them. The CDR3 spans 17 residues. CDR3 coding DNA: TGTGCCAGCAGCTTAGCCCCCTTCCTTGCATCCCCCAACGAGCAGTACTTC. Its translation is CASSLAPFLASPNEQYF.

V is TRBV9 and J is TRBJ1-5; D possibly corresponds to TRBD1 (5 bases). This CDR3 region has 15 residues. The germline V and J ends were trimmed by 0 bases and 8 bases, with 15 bases remaining between them. Germline lookup yields CDR1 SGDLS and CDR2 YYNGEE. The CDR3 here is CASSVGGQTEEPQHF. The DNA of the CDR3 is TGTGCCAGCAGCGTAGGCGGGCAGACAGAGGAGCCCCAGCATTTT.